The T cell receptor (beta chain) described here comes from a study of early T cells in non-severe SARS-CoV-2 infection (dated by TCRdb to about 2021). General notes on the study: TCR sequencing used bulk RNA from unsorted whole blood, so alpha and beta chains could not be paired. Summary of the overall study and its limitations: VDJdb matching was skewed toward anti-spike CD8 responses and likely underestimated virus-specific expansions by missing private and CD4 specificities.

This clonotype was observed many times. The target of this receptor is not known. No base-level quality is on record; no much larger clone is a single base apart. Preparation of the library involved 5' RACE. Sequenced using a NextSeq 500. The TCR library protocol attached unique molecular identifiers to individual cDNA molecules to correct for sequencing error and PCR bias. Both TCR alpha and beta chains were sequenced, and tight co-correlation was observed between alpha and beta sequence abundances in each sample. As for the original processing: V gene, J gene and CDR3 annotation of TCR sequences was performed with Decombinator V4. Expanded TCRs were defined as changing significantly between any two time points under a Poisson model with p below 0.0001. TCR abundances were normalised to the total number of TCRs sequenced per sample and were expressed as counts per million. TRAV1-2 paired with TRAJ12, TRAJ20 or TRAJ33 defined MAIT TCRs, while TRAV10 paired with TRAJ18 defined iNKT TCRs. VDJdb, accessed on 1 November 2021, was searched for TCRs annotated for CMV, EBV and SARS-CoV-2, and TCRs annotated for more than one antigen were excluded. Using fastp trimming at Q25 and MiXCR clonotype assembly, TCRdb reanalyzed the public sequencing data and kept in-frame beta chains. Each record represents a unique CDR3 protein, reported with the most common genes and DNA among its rows. Here the V and J calls rest on TCRdb's processing, not on the authors' analysis. The sample profile shows 28,000 or so distinct CDR3 sequences; approximately 6.3% of them were found once. Approximately 35% of the sample rests with the top ten.

Set within a cohort of healthcare workers in London, UK, this nested case-control study involved weekly PCR testing of nasopharyngeal swabs along with blood sampling. Healthcare workers were recruited between 23 and 31 March 2020, during the week of the UK lockdown, and were followed weekly for up to about 15 weeks. Between the V and J ends, shortened by 0 bases and 4 bases respectively, the junction contains 6 bases. Per the germline V gene (reference sequence), LGHDT is the CDR1 and YNNKEL is the CDR2. Inclusive of the bounding cysteine and phenylalanine, the CDR3 is 14 residues long. The entry retains the CDR3 DNA only, 42 bases that are in frame from base 1.

The receptor comes from an adult who was a healthcare worker with PCR-confirmed SARS-CoV-2 infection or an uninfected control (not recorded which). The sequence joins TRBV3-1 to TRBJ2-2; the D gene is tentatively TRBD1 or TRBD2, each matching 5 bases. Sequenced sample: whole blood. CDR3 region: CASSQEGTTGELFF. Here is the DNA: TGTGCCAGCAGCCAAGAGGGGACCACCGGGGAGCTGTTTTTT. The full variable domain, completed from the reference TRBV3-1 and TRBJ2-2 proteins outside the CDR3, reads DTAVSQTPKYLVTQMGNDKSIKCEQNLGHDTMYWYKQDSKKFLKIMFSYNNKELIINETVPNRFSPKSPDKAHLNLHINSLELGDSAVYFCASSQEGTTGELFFGEGSRLTVL.